This T cell receptor (beta chain) was documented in a study of blood T cell repertoires in COVID-19. Study-wide background: Material from acute and convalescent COVID-19 was sourced from the United States, Italy and Spain. PBMCs, B-cell-depleted T cells, or T cells were the source of the cDNA or gDNA that made up the material.

Per the germline V gene, CDR1 is SGHTA and CDR2 is FQGTGA. With 2 bases clipped from V and 5 bases from J, the junction kept 9 bases outside the gene matches. The CDR3 extends over 16 amino acids. Methods used by the authors: Estimation of nucleated cell counts relied on the amplification of reference gene primers. Method: immunoSEQ multiplex PCR; TCRdb's copy keeps in-frame clones and lacks some. From that table come the V and J calls and clone size; the DNA was used to work out D and trimming. The data hold over 80,000 clones, with over 75% observed a single time. Sequencing used peripheral blood. This sequence was found in a woman aged 80 or over with acute or convalescent COVID-19. The chain carries TRBV7-3 and TRBJ2-5; the match to TRBD2 covers 9 bases. CDR3 in DNA: TGTGCCAGCAGCTTAGGCGGGCGGGAGGGCTTGGAGACCCAGTACTTC. It yields the protein CASSLGGREGLETQYF.